This note documents a single T cell receptor beta chain sequence. Germline values: CDR1 SGHVS, CDR2 FQNEAQ. This CDR3 is 14 amino acids long. Trimming took off 1 base at V and 2 bases at J, with 8 bases between the two ends. As originally analysed: Reference gene primer amplification gave estimated nucleated cell counts. Measured with immunoSEQ multiplex PCR; TCRdb has only the in-frame clones, and not every one. The V and J calls and clone size were taken over from that table, and D and trimming were inferred from the DNA. The data show tens of thousands of clones, roughly four fifths seen once. The sample originates from a study of blood T cell repertoires in COVID-19. About the research overall: Italy, Spain and the United States were the sources of the convalescent and acute COVID-19 samples.

Sample: peripheral blood. V is TRBV7-8 and J is TRBJ1-2; D may be TRBD1 (5 bases). The source is a human donor in a cohort sampled during active COVID-19. The CDR3 spells CASSLDKGNYGYTF. In DNA form, the CDR3 reads TGTGCCAGCAGCTTAGACAAGGGGAACTATGGCTACACCTTC.